These 8 T cell receptor beta chains were all obtained from the same sample, sequenced in a study of vaccination and CD4 T cells after COVID-19. The antigens for these receptors are not known. The study sequenced cultured CD4+ T cell DNA using the Oncomine TCR Beta short-read assay. TCRdb reanalysed the PCR reads using MiXCR and keeps one entry per CDR3 protein. Found here are 9,000 to 15,000 distinct CDR3 sequences, around half of them singletons; the top ten hold 30% to 35%. Treatment described: roughly 10-day PBMC culture with coronavirus spike peptide pools or control peptides (ViraFEST assay). Sequencing was performed on CD4+ T cells from blood, cultured in vitro. These receptors originate from a human donor who had recovered from COVID-19.

The sample holds a few counts of this clonotype. The chain links TRBV12-3 or TRBV12-4 to TRBJ2-3; D gene uncertain. CDR3 size: 13 residues. V was clipped by 6 bases and J by 1 base, with 8 bases between them. CDR3 DNA sequence: TGTGCCAGCAGCCGACCCGGCACAGATACGCAGTATTTT. This gives the protein CASSRPGTDTQYF.

This chain links TRBV27 with TRBJ1-1; D remains unclear. This CDR3 comprises 11 residues. Germline V gene sequence: CDR1 MNHEY, CDR2 SMNVEV (reference sequence). V was pared by 6 bases and J by 4 bases, with 6 bases between. The CDR3 region has the DNA TGTGCCAGCAGATCGAGCACTGAAGCTTTCTTT. This sequence encodes CASRSSTEAFF.

The chain carries TRBV6-1 and TRBJ1-4; TRBD1 matches at 7 bases. Trimming took 5 bases from V and 3 from J; bases not matched to a gene: 9. Germline V gives CDR1 MNHNS, CDR2 SASEGT. The CDR3 loop spans 16 amino acids. CDR3 DNA: TGTGCCAGCAGTCGTCATAGGGGGCCTGCTAATGAAAAACTGTTTTTT. Its translation: CASSRHRGPANEKLFF.

The chain recombines TRBV6-5 with TRBJ2-1, with 8 bases that match TRBD2. V lost 2 bases, J lost 7 bases, and 4 bases stayed unmatched. This CDR3 comprises 14 residues. CDR1 and CDR2 from the germline V gene are MNHEY and SVGAGI. The CDR3 coding sequence is TGTGCCAGCAGTTACGGGAGACTAGCGAATGAGCAGTTCTTC. Translation: CASSYGRLANEQFF.

The rearrangement links TRBV7-8 to TRBJ2-3, with D uncertain. V lost 2 bases to trimming and J lost 2 bases, with 8 bases between them. The CDR3 extends over 14 amino acids. CDR1 is SGHVS, CDR2 FQNEAQ, per germline. CDR3 in amino acids: CASSLNTHTDTQYF. CDR3 DNA sequence: TGTGCCAGCAGCTTAAACACTCACACAGATACGCAGTATTTT.

This chain joins TRBV6-2 or TRBV6-3 and TRBJ2-3; no clear D gene. There are 12 residues in the CDR3. Trimming took 5 bases from V and 6 from J, leaving 9 bases between them. Germline CDR1 reads MNHEY; CDR2 reads SVGEGT. In DNA, the CDR3 is TGTGCCAGCAGTCGCGGTGGGGATACGCAGTATTTT. This translates into CASSRGGDTQYF.

CDR3 DNA: TGTGCCAGCAGCCCCCGAAGCGAAGGGGCCTATAGGAATGAGCAGTTCTTC. Translated: CASSPRSEGAYRNEQFF. V is TRBV21-1 and J is TRBJ2-1; the D call TRBD1 from the table was never checked on the DNA. TRBV21-1 is marked as a pseudogene. The CDR3 length is 17 residues.

The V gene is TRBV15, the J gene TRBJ1-1; maybe TRBD1 (6 bases). Per the germline V gene, CDR1 is LNHNV and CDR2 is YYDKDF (reference sequence). The CDR3 loop spans 15 amino acids. The V end was cut by 1 base, the J end by 5 bases, with 14 bases between. The CDR3 here is CATSRAGEGRTEAFF. The CDR3 DNA reads TGTGCCACCAGCAGAGCAGGGGAGGGGCGGACTGAAGCTTTCTTT.